One and the same sample provided the 13 T cell receptor beta chains below, sequenced in a study of cytomegalovirus exposure and HLA in healthy donors. The PCR made use of 60 Vbeta and 13 Jbeta primers. Clones were sequenced by immunoSEQ multiplex PCR, and TCRdb holds only the in-frame ones, with some missing. This table holds 130,000 to 150,000 clones, around 79% found once. Sequenced material: PBMCs. The receptors originated from a man aged 25 to 40 in good health and CMV-seropositive.

This chain uses TRBV4-1 with TRBJ2-2; possible D gene TRBD2, 5 bases. The CDR3 length is 13 residues. Germline values: CDR1 MGHRA, CDR2 YSYEKL. Trimming took off 7 bases at V and 3 bases at J, with 9 bases between the two ends. The CDR3, as DNA: TGCGCCAGCACCCCAGCGGACACCGGGGAGCTGTTTTTT. Translating it yields CASTPADTGELFF.

This CDR3 is CASSLPRASTGSYEQYF. The CDR3 nucleotides are TGCGCCAGCAGCCTCCCAAGGGCCTCGACAGGGTCCTACGAGCAGTACTTC. The chain has TRBV4-1 and TRBJ2-7; 7 bases are shared with TRBD1. There are 17 residues in the CDR3. Per germline, CDR1 MGHRA and CDR2 YSYEKL. V lost 4 bases to trimming and J lost 1 base; unmatched junction nucleotides: 13.

The J gene is TRBJ2-1, the V gene TRBV11-2; TRBD2 matches at 7 bases. Trimming took 7 bases from V and 4 from J; bases not matched to a gene: 13. The CDR3 contains 16 residues. Germline V gives CDR1 SGHAT, CDR2 FQNNGV. CDR3 nucleotide sequence: TGTGCCAGCACCCCGGGTGGAGCGGGGTCATACAATGAGCAGTTCTTC. Its protein product is CASTPGGAGSYNEQFF. The full variable domain, its missing parts supplied by reference TRBV11-2 and TRBJ2-1, is EAGVAQSPRYKIIEKRQSVAFWCNPISGHATLYWYQQILGQGPKLLIQFQNNGVVDDSQLPKDRFSAERLKGVDSTLKIQPAKLEDSAVYLCASTPGGAGSYNEQFFGPGTRLTVL.

The J gene is TRBJ1-1, the V gene TRBV5-4; maybe TRBD1 (5 bases). Germline lookup yields CDR1 SGHNT and CDR2 YYREEE (reference sequence). CDR3 size: 15 residues. V shed 0 bases and J shed 0 bases, with 9 bases lying between them. The DNA of the CDR3 is TGTGCCAGCAGCTTGGTTGCGGGGGTGAACACTGAAGCTTTCTTT. Encoded protein: CASSLVAGVNTEAFF.

The V gene is TRBV19, the J gene TRBJ2-7; D is possibly TRBD1 (5 bases). Per germline, CDR1 LNHDA and CDR2 SQIVND (reference sequence). The CDR3 is 12 residues long. The V and J ends lost 1 base and 7 bases respectively, with 8 bases between them. The CDR3 DNA reads as TGTGCCAGTAGTATAGGGGGCGGTGAGCAGTACTTC. This encodes CASSIGGGEQYF.

The chain employs TRBV4-2 and TRBJ2-7, with TRBD2 matching over 8 bases. J gave up 6 bases and V 0 bases, and 16 bases lay outside the gene matches. From germline, CDR1 is LGHNA and CDR2 YNFKEQ. This CDR3 region has 18 residues. This chain's CDR3 is CASSQDLLSGKSGAEQYF. In nucleotides, the CDR3 is TGTGCCAGCAGCCAAGATCTCCTTAGCGGGAAGTCAGGCGCCGAGCAGTACTTC.

The chain recombines TRBV19 with TRBJ1-6; the match to TRBD1 covers 9 bases. CDR3 length: 15 residues. Germline trimming cut 7 bases from V and 13 bases from J; bases unmatched to any gene: 14. Per germline, CDR1 LNHDA and CDR2 SQIVND (reference sequence). The CDR3 is CASTPDRGGFGPLHF. CDR3 sequence (DNA): TGTGCCAGTACTCCGGACAGGGGAGGGTTCGGGCCCCTCCACTTT.

This chain joins TRBV7-9 and TRBJ2-5, with 8 bases matching TRBD1. The CDR3 covers 14 residues. CDR1 is SEHNR and CDR2 is FQNEAQ in the germline V gene (reference sequence). V was clipped by 5 bases and J by 2 bases; unmatched bases: 4. CDR3 amino acids: CASSRQGLQETQYF. The CDR3 DNA is TGTGCCAGCAGCCGACAGGGGCTGCAAGAGACCCAGTACTTC. Together with reference TRBV7-9 and TRBJ2-5, the CDR3 gives the full variable domain: DTGVSQNPRHKITKRGQNVTFRCDPISEHNRLYWYRQTLGQGPEFLTYFQNEAQLEKSRLLSDRFSAERPKGSFSTLEIQRTEQGDSAMYLCASSRQGLQETQYFGPGTRLLVL.

CDR3: CASSYSPTGGHEQYF. In DNA form, the CDR3 reads TGTGCCAGCAGTTACTCTCCGACAGGGGGCCACGAGCAGTACTTC. The J gene is TRBJ2-7, the V gene TRBV6-5, with 10 nucleotides matching TRBD1. CDR1 and CDR2 (germline): MNHEY, SVGAGI. With 0 bases clipped from V and 5 bases from J, the junction kept 4 bases outside the gene matches. This CDR3 spans 15 amino acids.

This chain connects TRBV19 to TRBJ2-5; 8 bases agree with TRBD2. This CDR3 is built from 14 residues. Per the germline V gene, CDR1 is LNHDA and CDR2 is SQIVND (reference sequence). The V segment lost 2 bases and the J segment 11 bases; nucleotides outside the gene matches: 10. CDR3 DNA: TGTGCCAGTAGTATACGGCTAGCGGGCGAGAGGCAGTACTTC. Amino acid sequence: CASSIRLAGERQYF. Filled out from reference TRBV19 and TRBJ2-5, the complete variable domain reads DGGITQSPKYLFRKEGQNVTLSCEQNLNHDAMYWYRQDPGQGLRLIYYSQIVNDFQKGDIAEGYSVSREKKESFPLTVTSAQKNPTAFYLCASSIRLAGERQYFGPGTRLLVL.

The chain combines TRBV27 with TRBJ2-5, with D perhaps TRBD2 (5 bases). The DNA end is a closer match to TRBJ2-7, so the J assignment may be wrong. The CDR3 spans 14 residues. In germline, CDR1 is MNHEY, CDR2 SMNVEV (reference sequence). The CDR3 bases are TGTGCCAGCAAGATCGGGGAACCTCTGAACGAGCAGTACTTC. It encodes CASKIGEPLNEQYF.

This chain joins TRBV7-8 and TRBJ2-5; D perhaps matches TRBD1 (5 bases). Trimming took off 5 bases at V and 4 bases at J, with 17 bases between the two ends. CDR1 and CDR2 from the germline V gene are SGHVS and FQNEAQ. There are 15 residues in the CDR3. The CDR3 here is CASSASGSSGETQYF. The CDR3 DNA follows: TGTGCCAGCAGCGCTTCAGGGTCCTCGGGAGAGACCCAGTACTTC.

The chain carries TRBV4-1 and TRBJ1-1, with D possibly matching TRBD1 (5 bases). Trimming took off 2 bases at V and 7 bases at J, with 11 bases between the two ends. Germline V gene sequence: CDR1 MGHRA, CDR2 YSYEKL. This CDR3 comprises 13 residues. This CDR3 is CASSQLSGFEAFF. The DNA of the CDR3 is TGCGCCAGCAGCCAACTCTCAGGGTTTGAAGCTTTCTTT.